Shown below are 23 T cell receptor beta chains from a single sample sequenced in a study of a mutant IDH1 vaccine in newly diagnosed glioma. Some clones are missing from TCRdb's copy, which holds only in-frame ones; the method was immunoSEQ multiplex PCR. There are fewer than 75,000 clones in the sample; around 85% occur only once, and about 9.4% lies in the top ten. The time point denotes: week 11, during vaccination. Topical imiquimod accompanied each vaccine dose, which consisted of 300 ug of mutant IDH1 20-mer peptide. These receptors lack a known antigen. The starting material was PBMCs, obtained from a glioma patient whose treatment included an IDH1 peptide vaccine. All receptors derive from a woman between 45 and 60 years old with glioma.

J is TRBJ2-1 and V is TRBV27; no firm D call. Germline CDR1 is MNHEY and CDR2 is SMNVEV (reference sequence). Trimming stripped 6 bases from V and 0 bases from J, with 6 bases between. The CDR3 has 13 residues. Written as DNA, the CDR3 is TGTGCCAGCAGCCTTAGCTCCTACAATGAGCAGTTCTTC. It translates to CASSLSSYNEQFF.

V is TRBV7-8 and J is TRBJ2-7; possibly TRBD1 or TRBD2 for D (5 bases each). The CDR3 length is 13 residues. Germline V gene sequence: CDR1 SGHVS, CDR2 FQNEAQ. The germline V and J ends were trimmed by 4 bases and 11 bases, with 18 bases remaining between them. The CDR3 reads CASSSQSGANKYF. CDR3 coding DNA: TGTGCCAGCAGCTCACAATCCGGGGCTAACAAGTACTTC. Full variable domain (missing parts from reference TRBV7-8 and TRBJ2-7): GAGVSQSPRYKVAKRGQDVALRCDPISGHVSLFWYQQALGQGPEFLTYFQNEAQLDKSGLPSDRFFAERPEGSVSTLKIQRTQQEDSAVYLCASSSQSGANKYFGPGTRLTVT.

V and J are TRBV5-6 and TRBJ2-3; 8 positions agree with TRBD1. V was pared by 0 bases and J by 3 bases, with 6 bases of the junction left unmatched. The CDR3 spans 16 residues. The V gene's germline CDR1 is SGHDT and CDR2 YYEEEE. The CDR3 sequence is CASSLERDRRTDTQYF. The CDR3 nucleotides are TGTGCCAGCAGCTTGGAAAGGGACAGGAGAACAGATACGCAGTATTTT. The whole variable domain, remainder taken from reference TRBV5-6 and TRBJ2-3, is DAGVTQSPTHLIKTRGQQVTLRCSPKSGHDTVSWYQQALGQGPQFIFQYYEEEERQRGNFPDRFSGHQFPNYSSELNVNALLLGDSALYLCASSLERDRRTDTQYFGPGTRLTVL.

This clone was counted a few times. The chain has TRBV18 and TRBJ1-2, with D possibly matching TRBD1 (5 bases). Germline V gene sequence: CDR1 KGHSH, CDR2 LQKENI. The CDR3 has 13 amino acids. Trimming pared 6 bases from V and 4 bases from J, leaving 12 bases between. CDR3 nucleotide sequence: TGTGCCAGCTCCCTCAGGGAGAGCTATGGCTACACCTTC. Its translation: CASSLRESYGYTF.

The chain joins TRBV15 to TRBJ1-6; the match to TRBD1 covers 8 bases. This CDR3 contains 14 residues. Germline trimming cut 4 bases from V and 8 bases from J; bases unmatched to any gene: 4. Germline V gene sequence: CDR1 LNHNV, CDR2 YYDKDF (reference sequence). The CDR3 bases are TGTGCCACCAGCATGCAGGGGGCAGATTCACCCCTCCACTTT. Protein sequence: CATSMQGADSPLHF. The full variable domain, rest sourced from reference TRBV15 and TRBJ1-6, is DAMVIQNPRYQVTQFGKPVTLSCSQTLNHNVMYWYQQKSSQAPKLLFHYYDKDFNNEADTPDNFQSRRPNTSFCFLDIRSPGLGDTAMYLCATSMQGADSPLHFGNGTRLTVT.

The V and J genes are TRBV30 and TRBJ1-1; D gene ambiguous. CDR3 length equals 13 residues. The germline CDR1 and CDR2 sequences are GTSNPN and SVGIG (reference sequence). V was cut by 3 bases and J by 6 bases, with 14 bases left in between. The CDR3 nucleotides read TGTGCCTGGAGGCGACGGTTGGACTCTGAAGCTTTCTTT. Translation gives CAWRRRLDSEAFF.

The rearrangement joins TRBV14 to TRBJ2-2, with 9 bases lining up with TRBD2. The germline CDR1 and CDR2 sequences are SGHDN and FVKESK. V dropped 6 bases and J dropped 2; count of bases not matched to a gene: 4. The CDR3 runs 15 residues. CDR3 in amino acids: CASRRGGHNTGELFF. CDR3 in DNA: TGTGCCAGCAGGCGGGGGGGACATAACACCGGGGAGCTGTTTTTT.

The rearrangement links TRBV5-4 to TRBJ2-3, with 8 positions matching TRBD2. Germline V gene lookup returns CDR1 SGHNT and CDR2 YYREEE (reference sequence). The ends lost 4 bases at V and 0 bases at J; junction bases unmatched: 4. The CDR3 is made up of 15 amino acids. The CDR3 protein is CASSRTSGSTDTQYF. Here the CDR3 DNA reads TGTGCCAGCAGCCGCACTAGCGGAAGCACAGATACGCAGTATTTT.

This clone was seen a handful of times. CDR3 residues: CASSLGGGGSTGELFF. The CDR3 nucleotides read TGTGCCAGCAGCTTAGGCGGCGGGGGAAGCACCGGGGAGCTGTTTTTT. This rearrangement joins TRBV7-2 to TRBJ2-2, with 7 bases lining up with TRBD2. Germline V gene lookup returns CDR1 SGHTA and CDR2 FQGNSA. V dropped 1 base and J dropped 4; count of bases not matched to a gene: 6. CDR3 length: 16 amino acids.

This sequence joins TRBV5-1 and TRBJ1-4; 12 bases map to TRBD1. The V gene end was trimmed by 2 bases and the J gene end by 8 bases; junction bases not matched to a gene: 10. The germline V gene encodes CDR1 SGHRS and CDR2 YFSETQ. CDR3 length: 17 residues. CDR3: CASSFGTGGSLGEKLFF. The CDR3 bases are TGCGCCAGCAGCTTTGGGACAGGGGGCAGTTTAGGCGAAAAACTGTTTTTT.

The CDR3 reads CSALTGTGNTIYF. The CDR3 bases are TGCAGCGCCCTTACAGGGACTGGAAACACCATATATTTT. The gene calls are TRBV29-1 and TRBJ1-3; possible D gene TRBD1, 6 bases. Germline CDR1 reads SQVTM; CDR2 reads ANQGSEA. The V and J ends lost 7 bases and 2 bases respectively, with 12 bases between them. The CDR3 covers 13 residues.

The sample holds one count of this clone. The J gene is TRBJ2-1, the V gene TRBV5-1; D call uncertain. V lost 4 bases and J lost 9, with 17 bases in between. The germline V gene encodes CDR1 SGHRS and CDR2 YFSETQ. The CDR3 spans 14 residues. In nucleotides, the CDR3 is TGCGCCAGCAGCCGTTCCTCAGACACGGTTGAGCAGTTCTTC. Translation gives CASSRSSDTVEQFF.

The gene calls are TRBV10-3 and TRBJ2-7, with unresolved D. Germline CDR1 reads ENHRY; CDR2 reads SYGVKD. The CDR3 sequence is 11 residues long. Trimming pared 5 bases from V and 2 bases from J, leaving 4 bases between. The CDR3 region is CAISTAYEQYF. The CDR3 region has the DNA TGTGCCATCAGTACCGCCTACGAGCAGTACTTC.

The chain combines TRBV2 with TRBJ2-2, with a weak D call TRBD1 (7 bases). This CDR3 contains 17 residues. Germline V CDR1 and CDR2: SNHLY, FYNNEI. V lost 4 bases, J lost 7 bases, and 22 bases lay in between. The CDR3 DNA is TGTGCCAGCAGTGTCGAAGGAGGGGGCGCGTTGGGCGGGGAGCTGTTTTTT. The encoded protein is CASSVEGGGALGGELFF.

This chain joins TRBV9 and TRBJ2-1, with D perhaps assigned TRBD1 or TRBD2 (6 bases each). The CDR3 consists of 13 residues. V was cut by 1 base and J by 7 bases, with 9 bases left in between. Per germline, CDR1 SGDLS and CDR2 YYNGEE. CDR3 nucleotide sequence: TGTGCCAGCAGCGTAAGGGGGGTGAATGAGCAGTTCTTC. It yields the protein CASSVRGVNEQFF.

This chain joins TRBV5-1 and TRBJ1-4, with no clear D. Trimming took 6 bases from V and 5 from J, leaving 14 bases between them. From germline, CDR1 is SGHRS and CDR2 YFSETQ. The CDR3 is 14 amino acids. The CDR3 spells CASTTAWGNEKLFF. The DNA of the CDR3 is TGCGCCAGCACCACGGCATGGGGAAATGAAAAACTGTTTTTT. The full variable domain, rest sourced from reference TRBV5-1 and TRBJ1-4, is KAGVTQTPRYLIKTRGQQVTLSCSPISGHRSVSWYQQTPGQGLQFLFEYFSETQRNKGNFPGRFSGRQFSNSRSEMNVSTLELGDSALYLCASTTAWGNEKLFFGSGTQLSVL.

The CDR3 is CAWSVTGGGNTIYF. The CDR3 DNA is TGTGCCTGGAGTGTAACAGGGGGCGGAAACACCATATATTTT. The chain employs TRBV30 and TRBJ1-3, with 9 bases lining up with TRBD1. Germline CDR1 is GTSNPN and CDR2 is SVGIG (reference sequence). Losses at the gene ends were 0 bases for V and 4 bases for J; bases not matched to a gene: 1. There are 14 residues in the CDR3.

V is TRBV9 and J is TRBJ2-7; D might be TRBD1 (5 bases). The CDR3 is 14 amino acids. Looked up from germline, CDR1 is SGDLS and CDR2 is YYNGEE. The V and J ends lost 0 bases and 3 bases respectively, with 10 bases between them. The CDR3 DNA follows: TGTGCCAGCAGCGTAGCGAGTCAGGGCTACGAGCAGTACTTC. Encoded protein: CASSVASQGYEQYF.

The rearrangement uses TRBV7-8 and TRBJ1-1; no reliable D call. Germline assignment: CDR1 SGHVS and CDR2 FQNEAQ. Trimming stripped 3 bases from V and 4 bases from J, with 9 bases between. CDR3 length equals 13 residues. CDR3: CASSFRKGTEAFF. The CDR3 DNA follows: TGTGCCAGCAGCTTTCGGAAGGGCACTGAAGCTTTCTTT. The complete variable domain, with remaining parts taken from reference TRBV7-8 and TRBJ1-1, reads GAGVSQSPRYKVAKRGQDVALRCDPISGHVSLFWYQQALGQGPEFLTYFQNEAQLDKSGLPSDRFFAERPEGSVSTLKIQRTQQEDSAVYLCASSFRKGTEAFFGQGTRLTVV.

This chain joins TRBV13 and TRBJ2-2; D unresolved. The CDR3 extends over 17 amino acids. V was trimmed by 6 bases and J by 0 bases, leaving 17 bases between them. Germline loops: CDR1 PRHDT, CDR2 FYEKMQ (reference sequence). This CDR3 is CASSSTPGLANTGELFF. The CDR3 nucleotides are TGTGCCAGCAGTTCCACTCCTGGGCTAGCGAACACCGGGGAGCTGTTTTTT.

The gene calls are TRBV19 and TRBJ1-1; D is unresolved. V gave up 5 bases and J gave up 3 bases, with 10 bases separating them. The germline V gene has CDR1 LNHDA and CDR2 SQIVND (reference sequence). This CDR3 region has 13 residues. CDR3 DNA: TGTGCCAGTAGTCCGGCGTTGGACACTGAAGCTTTCTTT. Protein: CASSPALDTEAFF.

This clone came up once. This CDR3 is CASRAGTGGYNEQFF. The DNA of the CDR3 is TGTGCCAGCAGGGCCGGGACAGGGGGCTACAATGAGCAGTTCTTC. The J gene is TRBJ2-1, the V gene TRBV9, with 11 bases that match TRBD1. The germline CDR1 and CDR2 sequences are SGDLS and YYNGEE. The trim removed 5 bases at V and 3 bases at J, leaving 4 bases unmatched. This CDR3 has 15 residues.

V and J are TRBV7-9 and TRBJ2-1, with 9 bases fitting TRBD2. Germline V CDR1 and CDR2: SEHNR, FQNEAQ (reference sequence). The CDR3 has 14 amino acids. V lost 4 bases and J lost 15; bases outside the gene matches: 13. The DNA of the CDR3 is TGTGCCAGCAGCTCACTAGCGGCTAGCGGGGTTTGGTTCTTC. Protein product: CASSSLAASGVWFF.